A selection of T cell receptor beta chains follows, all from one sample in a study of shared T cell receptors in the human thymus. Sequencing used immunoSEQ multiplex PCR; TCRdb keeps in-frame clones, though not all of them. Found here are hundreds of thousands of clones, 70% to 90% of them singletons; the top ten hold roughly 0.0089%. This sample was shared with a second study, whose subject was human thymus T cells.

Sequencing was performed on thymocytes. Receptors originate from a boy under two years old with a congenital heart defect. The CDR3 runs from the conserved cysteine through the conserved F or W. Each record gives: V gene, D gene, clone size, CDR3 length, J gene, CDR3 protein, CDR3 DNA. A D gene is named only where the DNA matches it firmly. Clone size is given for some rows only: seen once, a few or many times, or a class if the clone is expanded.

>TRBV4-1|.|.|13|TRBJ2-2
CASCGLNTGELFF
TGCGCCAGTTGCGGGCTGAACACCGGGGAGCTGTTTTTT
>TRBV12-5|TRBD2|.|19|TRBJ2-5
CASGLARGGSGIYDGTQYF
TGTGCTAGTGGTTTGGCTCGCGGCGGGAGCGGTATATACGATGGGACCCAGTACTTC
>TRBV4-2|.|.|14|TRBJ1-6
CASSPAGGRSPLHF
TGTGCCAGCAGCCCAGCGGGGGGAAGGTCACCCCTCCACTTT
>TRBV5-6|.|.|11|TRBJ1-4
CASSSGHKLFF
TGTGCCAGCAGCTCAGGCCACAAGCTATTTTTT
>TRBV30|.|.|14|TRBJ2-5
CACQDFRGGETQYF
TGTGCCTGCCAGGACTTTAGGGGAGGAGAGACCCAGTACTTC
>TRBV5-1|TRBD2|.|14|TRBJ2-7
CASSPGGGAYEQYF
TGCGCCAGCAGCCCGGGAGGCGGGGCCTACGAGCAGTACTTC
>TRBV2|TRBD1|.|18|TRBJ1-1
CASSDEDRGELGNTEAFF
TGTGCCAGCAGTGACGAGGACAGGGGGGAACTTGGGAACACTGAAGCTTTCTTT
>TRBV28|TRBD1|.|14|TRBJ2-7
CASSLTGGNDEQYF
TGTGCCAGCAGCCTGACAGGGGGCAACGACGAGCAGTACTTC
>TRBV29-1|.|.|10|TRBJ1-1
CSDFPTEAFF
TGCAGCGACTTCCCCACTGAAGCTTTCTTT
>TRBV5-6|TRBD1|.|17|TRBJ1-1
CASSLAKYYRGNTEAFF
TGTGCCAGCAGCTTGGCCAAATATTACAGGGGGAACACTGAAGCTTTCTTT
>TRBV10-1|TRBD2|.|17|TRBJ2-2
CASSESISGRFCGELFF
TGCGCCAGCAGTGAGTCAATTAGCGGGAGGTTTTGCGGGGAGCTGTTTTTT
>TRBV4-3|TRBD1|.|19|TRBJ2-7
CASSQDPPGQGVRVYEQYF
TGCGCCAGCAGCCAAGATCCCCCGGGACAGGGGGTTAGGGTCTACGAGCAGTACTTC
>TRBV29-1|TRBD2|.|15|TRBJ2-7
CSVESRGGPSYEQYF
TGCAGCGTTGAGAGCCGGGGGGGGCCTTCCTACGAGCAGTACTTC
>TRBV7-9|.|.|15|TRBJ1-1
CASSPRHLQNTEAFF
TGTGCCAGCAGCCCCAGACACTTACAGAACACTGAAGCTTTCTTT
>TRBV5-1|TRBD2|.|16|TRBJ2-3
CASSGWVAGVGDTQYF
TGCGCCAGCAGCGGATGGGTAGCGGGAGTAGGAGATACGCAGTATTTT
>TRBV4-3|.|.|15|TRBJ2-1
CASSQVRRADNEQFF
TGCGCCAGCAGCCAAGTTCGGCGTGCGGACAATGAGCAGTTCTTC
>TRBV14|TRBD1|once|18|TRBJ1-2
CASSQVPGQGVKPHGYTF
TGTGCCAGCAGCCAAGTACCGGGACAGGGGGTGAAACCTCATGGCTACACCTTC
>TRBV27|.|.|13|TRBJ2-7
CASSARESYEQYF
TGTGCCAGCAGTGCCAGGGAATCCTACGAGCAGTACTTC
>TRBV7-9|TRBD1|few|15|TRBJ1-1
CASSLADRGGTEAFF
TGTGCCAGCAGCTTAGCGGACAGGGGCGGCACTGAAGCTTTCTTT
>TRBV30|.|.|13|TRBJ1-2
CAWSGGGLNGYTF
TGTGCCTGGAGTGGCGGGGGCTTAAATGGCTACACCTTC
>TRBV7-2|TRBD2|.|14|TRBJ2-1
CASSSSGGDCEQFF
TGTGCCAGCAGCTCTAGCGGGGGGGATTGTGAGCAGTTCTTC
>TRBV5-6|TRBD1|.|16|TRBJ2-1
CASSLRGTGKIYQQFF
TGTGCCAGCAGCTTGCGCGGGACAGGGAAAATCTATCAGCAGTTCTTC
>TRBV2|TRBD2|.|14|TRBJ2-7
CASIFGAGVGEQYF
TGTGCCAGCATTTTCGGTGCGGGAGTCGGCGAGCAGTACTTC
>TRBV28|TRBD1|.|15|TRBJ1-5
CASSLIGQGNQPQHF
TGTGCCAGCAGTTTAATTGGACAGGGAAATCAGCCCCAGCATTTT
>TRBV2|TRBD1|.|18|TRBJ2-5
CASRTRDSPRGIQETQYF
TGTGCCAGCCGCACTAGGGACAGCCCGAGAGGTATCCAAGAGACCCAGTACTTC
>TRBV5-6|TRBD2|.|15|TRBJ2-7
CASSETSGNSYEQYF
TGTGCCAGCAGCGAGACTAGCGGGAACTCCTACGAGCAGTACTTC
>TRBV2|TRBD1|.|14|TRBJ2-3
CASSEDGTVDTQYF
TGTGCCAGCAGTGAAGATGGGACAGTAGATACGCAGTATTTT
>TRBV7-8|TRBD1|.|14|TRBJ2-7
CASSREGQGYEQYF
TGTGCCAGCAGCCGCGAGGGACAGGGCTACGAGCAGTACTTC
>TRBV27|.|.|14|TRBJ2-7
CASGLRDSRGEQYF
TGTGCCAGTGGGTTGAGGGATTCCCGCGGCGAGCAGTACTTC
>TRBV7-7|TRBD1|.|15|TRBJ2-5
CASTQTRDRGETQYF
TGTGCCAGCACTCAAACCCGGGACAGGGGAGAGACCCAGTACTTC
>TRBV11-2|TRBD1|.|17|TRBJ2-7
CASSSKYRDRLRREQYF
TGTGCCAGCAGCTCCAAGTACCGGGACAGATTGCGTCGCGAGCAGTACTTC
>TRBV7-2|.|.|16|TRBJ2-1
CASSLVGGSSYNEQFF
TGTGCCAGCAGCTTAGTAGGTGGGAGTTCCTACAATGAGCAGTTCTTC
>TRBV5-1|TRBD1|.|13|TRBJ2-7
CASSAGQGSEQYF
TGCGCCAGCAGCGCCGGACAGGGAAGCGAGCAGTACTTC
>TRBV6-4|TRBD1|.|18|TRBJ1-5
CASSAPQGARPGSQPQHF
TGTGCCAGCAGTGCACCACAGGGGGCCCGGCCGGGCAGTCAGCCCCAGCATTTT
>TRBV5-6|.|.|14|TRBJ1-6
CASSSGQVGSPLHF
TGTGCCAGCAGCTCGGGACAAGTGGGTTCACCCCTCCACTTT
>TRBV7-7|TRBD1|.|14|TRBJ2-1
CASSRGQGANEQFF
TGTGCTAGCAGCCGAGGACAGGGGGCAAATGAGCAGTTCTTC
>TRBV10-3|TRBD2|.|15|TRBJ2-1
CAINPASGSRDEQFF
TGTGCCATCAATCCCGCTAGCGGGAGTCGGGATGAGCAGTTCTTC
>TRBV6-1|TRBD2|few|15|TRBJ2-1
CASTPTSGRRSEQFF
TGTGCCAGCACCCCGACTAGCGGGAGACGAAGTGAGCAGTTCTTC
>TRBV29-1|.|.|18|TRBJ2-1
CSVWGKKGIDPSYNEQFF
TGCAGCGTTTGGGGCAAAAAGGGCATCGATCCCTCCTACAATGAGCAGTTCTTC
>TRBV6-1|TRBD1|.|11|TRBJ2-2
CASQGAGELFF
TGTGCCAGTCAGGGGGCCGGGGAGCTGTTTTTT
>TRBV11-3|TRBD2|.|15|TRBJ2-1
CASSPGGSSYNEQFF
TGTGCCAGCAGCCCGGGGGGAAGCTCCTACAATGAGCAGTTCTTC
>TRBV5-1|.|.|20|TRBJ2-6
CATRILGHSPAPSGANVLTF
TGCGCCACCAGAATCCTCGGACACTCACCTGCCCCCTCTGGGGCCAACGTCCTGACTTTC
>TRBV2|TRBD2|.|18|TRBJ2-7
CASSELGSGRKQVYEQYF
TGTGCCAGCAGTGAATTGGGTAGCGGGAGAAAACAAGTTTACGAGCAGTACTTC
>TRBV6-1|.|.|11|TRBJ2-7
CASITFHEQYF
TGTGCCAGCATTACATTCCACGAGCAGTACTTC
>TRBV6-5|.|.|16|TRBJ1-1
CASSYHANGSGTEAFF
TGTGCCAGCAGTTACCACGCGAACGGGTCGGGCACTGAAGCTTTCTTT
>TRBV2|.|once|12|TRBJ1-5
CASRSGEQPQHF
TGTGCCAGCAGGTCAGGGGAACAGCCCCAGCATTTT
>TRBV27|TRBD2|.|17|TRBJ2-2
CASRRQAGDSNTGELFF
TGTGCCAGCAGACGGCAAGCGGGAGACTCTAACACCGGGGAGCTGTTTTTT
>TRBV28|TRBD1|.|19|TRBJ1-5
CASSLRIQTGVNSNQPQHF
TGTGCCAGCAGCCTCAGGATACAAACAGGGGTCAATAGCAATCAGCCCCAGCATTTT
>TRBV7-2|TRBD1|.|14|TRBJ2-3
CASSLRGPGDTQYF
TGTGCCAGCAGCTTGAGGGGGCCGGGGGATACGCAGTATTTT
>TRBV29-1|TRBD1|.|12|TRBJ1-2
CSVGTALYGYTF
TGCAGCGTGGGGACAGCTCTCTATGGCTACACCTTC
>TRBV29-1|.|few|11|TRBJ1-3
CSGYRGNTIYF
TGCAGCGGGTACAGGGGAAACACCATATATTTT
>TRBV25-1|TRBD1|.|15|TRBJ1-4
CASSREGTGIEKLFF
TGTGCCAGCAGTAGAGAAGGGACAGGGATTGAAAAACTGTTTTTT
>TRBV7-8|TRBD2|few|16|TRBJ2-2
CASSLGTSGINGELFF
TGTGCCAGCAGCTTAGGGACTAGCGGGATTAACGGGGAGCTGTTTTTT
>TRBV5-6|.|.|16|TRBJ1-2
CASSYSILTGSYGYTF
TGTGCCAGCAGCTATTCTATATTGACAGGTAGCTATGGCTACACCTTC
>TRBV15|TRBD2|.|21|TRBJ2-2
CATSRDRGAGGPLTNTGELFF
TGTGCCACCAGCAGAGATCGAGGAGCGGGGGGGCCTTTAACCAACACCGGGGAGCTGTTTTTT
>TRBV30|TRBD1|.|16|TRBJ2-1
CAWSENRGRPYNEQFF
TGTGCCTGGAGTGAAAACAGGGGGCGGCCCTACAATGAGCAGTTCTTC
>TRBV7-7|TRBD2|once|18|TRBJ2-5
CASSLASGLAGTQETQYF
TGTGCCAGCAGCTTAGCCTCGGGACTAGCGGGAACCCAAGAGACCCAGTACTTC
>TRBV11-2|TRBD2|.|19|TRBJ2-7
CASSYLAGGPGVPCYEQYF
TGTGCCAGCAGCTACCTAGCGGGGGGCCCAGGGGTTCCTTGCTACGAGCAGTACTTC
>TRBV14|.|.|14|TRBJ2-7
CASSQSRGGYEQYF
TGTGCCAGCAGCCAGTCCAGGGGAGGGTACGAGCAGTACTTC